What follows are 22 T cell receptor beta chains derived from one specimen sequenced in a study of chemoradiotherapy in HPV16-positive cancers. Sequenced by immunoSEQ multiplex PCR; TCRdb stores in-frame clones only, minus some. The data hold roughly 3,100 clones, with approximately 90% observed a single time. The sequences come from blood, collected from a patient who underwent chemoradiotherapy. The receptors shown here come from a human donor with HPV-associated anogenital cancer.

The rearrangement links TRBV19 to TRBJ1-2; 8 bases are a match to TRBD1. The CDR3 is 14 residues long. V trimming: 5 bases; J trimming: 4 bases; junction bases outside the gene matches: 6. Germline V gives CDR1 LNHDA, CDR2 SQIVND (reference sequence). The CDR3 spells CASSLRGPPYGYTF. The CDR3 DNA reads TGTGCCAGTAGTCTCAGGGGGCCCCCCTATGGCTACACCTTC. The complete variable domain, with remaining parts taken from reference TRBV19 and TRBJ1-2, reads DGGITQSPKYLFRKEGQNVTLSCEQNLNHDAMYWYRQDPGQGLRLIYYSQIVNDFQKGDIAEGYSVSREKKESFPLTVTSAQKNPTAFYLCASSLRGPPYGYTFGSGTRLTVV.

The rearrangement joins TRBV27 to TRBJ2-1, with 12 bases fitting TRBD2. CDR3 length: 18 residues. Germline lookup yields CDR1 MNHEY and CDR2 SMNVEV (reference sequence). J was trimmed by 0 bases and V by 3 bases; bases with no gene match: 6. Written as DNA, the CDR3 is TGTGCCAGCAGTTTCCCTAGCGGGGGGGCTGGCTCCTACAATGAGCAGTTCTTC. As protein: CASSFPSGGAGSYNEQFF.

The chain joins TRBV25-1 to TRBJ1-2; 12 nucleotides agree with TRBD1. Per the germline V gene, CDR1 is MGHDK and CDR2 is SYGVNS. CDR3 length: 15 residues. Germline trimming cut 3 bases from V and 8 bases from J; bases unmatched to any gene: 7. CDR3 sequence reads: CASSDHGDRGHGYTF. The CDR3 DNA is TGTGCCAGCAGTGACCATGGGGACAGGGGGCACGGCTACACCTTC.

The rearrangement links TRBV18 to TRBJ2-1, with 10 bases fitting TRBD2. V shed 4 bases, J shed 5 bases, and the junction held 2 bases outside the gene matches. Germline CDR1 is KGHSH and CDR2 is LQKENI. CDR3 size: 14 residues. This CDR3 reads CASSRSGGDNEQFF. The CDR3 DNA follows: TGTGCCAGCTCACGGAGCGGGGGGGACAATGAGCAGTTCTTC.

The V call is TRBV7-2, the J call TRBJ1-5, with D unclear. The CDR3 is made up of 13 amino acids. Germline V gene lookup returns CDR1 SGHTA and CDR2 FQGNSA. V lost 2 bases and J lost 4, with 6 bases in between. CDR3 DNA: TGTGCCAGCAGCTTAATCCCAAATCAGCCCCAGCATTTT. Translated, it gives CASSLIPNQPQHF.

The rearrangement joins TRBV11-1 to TRBJ1-1; D is undetermined. Trimming stripped 6 bases from V and 1 base from J, with 15 bases between. The CDR3 totals 15 residues. Germline CDR1 SGHAT, CDR2 FQDESV (reference sequence). For the CDR3, the DNA is TGTGCCAGCAGTCACTACGGCACCGGGAACACTGAAGCTTTCTTT. Translation: CASSHYGTGNTEAFF.

V gene TRBV25-1 combines with J gene TRBJ1-4, with a tentative D call TRBD1 (5 bases). V lost 3 bases and J lost 8, with 10 bases in between. CDR1 and CDR2 (germline): MGHDK, SYGVNS. CDR3 length equals 13 residues. This CDR3 is CASSDRAREKLFF. Here the CDR3 DNA reads TGTGCCAGCAGTGACAGGGCGCGGGAAAAACTGTTTTTT.

Of note for this clone: Compared with germline, one end of the junction differs, possibly owing to a read error. The genes are TRBV19 and TRBJ1-1; D might be TRBD1 (5 bases). The CDR3 covers 15 residues. The V gene's germline CDR1 is LNHDA and CDR2 SQIVND (reference sequence). The CDR3 loop is CASSIDGTGNAEAFF. The CDR3 nucleotides read TGTGCCAGTAGTATAGATGGGACGGGGAACGCTGAAGCTTTCTTT.

The rearrangement joins TRBV10-3 to TRBJ1-1; a possible D gene is TRBD1 (5 bases). CDR3 length: 11 residues. From germline, CDR1 is ENHRY and CDR2 SYGVKD. The V gene lost 10 bases and the J gene lost 11 bases, with 17 bases spanning the gap. The CDR3 is CATSGGGEAFF. The CDR3 DNA reads TGTGCCACCTCTGGGGGGGGAGAGGCTTTCTTT.

V gene TRBV2 combines with J gene TRBJ2-7, with D tentatively TRBD2 (5 bases). V lost 6 bases and J 1 base, leaving 10 bases between the germline ends. Germline V CDR1 and CDR2: SNHLY, FYNNEI. The CDR3 is 13 residues long. The DNA for the CDR3 is TGTGCCAGCAGGGCGGGTATTTCCTACGAGCAGTACTTC. Protein product: CASRAGISYEQYF. The variable domain in full, completed from reference TRBV2 and TRBJ2-7, reads EPEVTQTPSHQVTQMGQEVILRCVPISNHLYFYWYRQILGQKVEFLVSFYNNEISEKSEIFDDQFSVERPDGSNFTLKIRSTKLEDSAMYFCASRAGISYEQYFGPGTRLTVT.

The genes are TRBV19 and TRBJ1-1; 10 bases map to TRBD1. This CDR3 contains 16 residues. Germline loops: CDR1 LNHDA, CDR2 SQIVND (reference sequence). The V segment lost 6 bases and the J segment 2 bases; nucleotides outside the gene matches: 9. In nucleotides, the CDR3 is TGTGCCAGTAGCCCACCGGGACAGGGGCTTAACACTGAAGCTTTCTTT. The encoded protein is CASSPPGQGLNTEAFF.

This clone showed up just once. V and J are TRBV10-3 and TRBJ1-2; D is unresolved. The germline V and J ends were trimmed by 4 bases and 4 bases, with 19 bases remaining between them. This CDR3 is built from 16 residues. Germline values: CDR1 ENHRY, CDR2 SYGVKD. This chain's CDR3 is CAISVDGCRKTYGYTF. CDR3 bases: TGTGCCATCAGTGTTGACGGCTGTAGAAAGACCTATGGCTACACCTTC.

This sequence joins TRBV2 and TRBJ1-2, with D possibly being TRBD1 (6 bases). Germline V gene lookup returns CDR1 SNHLY and CDR2 FYNNEI. The length of the CDR3 is 14 residues. The V end was cut by 7 bases, the J end by 4 bases, with 16 bases between. Written as DNA, the CDR3 is TGTGCCAGCAAGAGGGGGGACTCTACCTATGGCTACACCTTC. This encodes CASKRGDSTYGYTF. The full variable domain, with the rest looked up from reference TRBV2 and TRBJ1-2, is EPEVTQTPSHQVTQMGQEVILRCVPISNHLYFYWYRQILGQKVEFLVSFYNNEISEKSEIFDDQFSVERPDGSNFTLKIRSTKLEDSAMYFCASKRGDSTYGYTFGSGTRLTVV.

The chain employs TRBV9 and TRBJ2-3; the D gene is possibly TRBD2 (5 bases). Trimming removed 1 base from V and 3 bases from J, with 15 bases in between. This CDR3 spans 16 amino acids. CDR1 is SGDLS and CDR2 is YYNGEE in the germline V gene. This chain's CDR3 is CASSVRIQRITDTQYF. The CDR3 DNA reads TGTGCCAGCAGCGTAAGGATCCAGCGGATAACAGATACGCAGTATTTT. Filled out from reference TRBV9 and TRBJ2-3, the complete variable domain reads DSGVTQTPKHLITATGQRVTLRCSPRSGDLSVYWYQQSLDQGLQFLIQYYNGEERAKGNILERFSAQQFPDLHSELNLSSLELGDSALYFCASSVRIQRITDTQYFGPGTRLTVL.

The chain employs TRBV5-6 and TRBJ1-1; D might be TRBD1 (5 bases). Per germline, CDR1 SGHDT and CDR2 YYEEEE. Trimming left V 1 base short and J 12 bases short, with 10 bases between. This CDR3 comprises 11 residues. The DNA of the CDR3 is TGTGCCAGCAGCTTGAGGGGCCAGCCTTTCTTT. Amino acid sequence: CASSLRGQPFF.

The chain is built from TRBV9 and TRBJ1-4; no clear D. Per germline, CDR1 SGDLS and CDR2 YYNGEE. The V end was cut by 0 bases, the J end by 0 bases, with 6 bases between. This CDR3 contains 15 residues. The CDR3 DNA follows: TGTGCCAGCAGCGTAGTCAGTTCAACTAATGAAAAACTGTTTTTT. This sequence encodes CASSVVSSTNEKLFF. The full variable domain, rest sourced from reference TRBV9 and TRBJ1-4, is DSGVTQTPKHLITATGQRVTLRCSPRSGDLSVYWYQQSLDQGLQFLIQYYNGEERAKGNILERFSAQQFPDLHSELNLSSLELGDSALYFCASSVVSSTNEKLFFGSGTQLSVL.

V and J are TRBV7-2 and TRBJ2-3; 7 positions agree with TRBD2. This CDR3 comprises 15 residues. The germline CDR1 and CDR2 sequences are SGHTA and FQGNSA. V gave up 5 bases and J gave up 3 bases; unmatched junction bases: 8. The CDR3 bases are TGTGCCAGCAGCCCGGGACTACCCAAAACAGATACGCAGTATTTT. Amino acid sequence: CASSPGLPKTDTQYF. Supplemented by reference TRBV7-2 and TRBJ2-3, the full variable domain reads GAGVSQSPSNKVTEKGKDVELRCDPISGHTALYWYRQSLGQGLEFLIYFQGNSAPDKSGLPSDRFSAERTGGSVSTLTIQRTQQEDSAVYLCASSPGLPKTDTQYFGPGTRLTVL.

The table lists this clone with a few counts. The chain combines TRBV28 with TRBJ2-7; the D is unclear. The CDR3 sequence is 15 residues long. The V gene's germline CDR1 is MDHEN and CDR2 SYDVKM. The CDR3 sequence: CGIYQARGSSYEQYF. CDR3 DNA: TGTGGCATTTACCAGGCCCGAGGATCCTCCTACGAGCAGTACTTC.

This chain links TRBV18 with TRBJ1-5; D is ambiguous. The CDR3 spans 15 residues. Germline loops: CDR1 KGHSH, CDR2 LQKENI. Deletions cut 3 bases from V and 4 bases from J, with 13 bases between. CDR3 in amino acids: CASSPMTVQNQPQHF. As DNA, the CDR3 is TGTGCCAGCTCACCTATGACGGTTCAGAATCAGCCCCAGCATTTT.

The genes are TRBV5-1 and TRBJ2-7; D is perhaps TRBD2 (6 bases). The CDR3 is 13 residues long. Trimming took off 0 bases at V and 3 bases at J, with 7 bases between the two ends. Germline V lookup: CDR1 SGHRS, CDR2 YFSETQ. Here the CDR3 reads CASSLEEGYEQYF. In DNA, the CDR3 is TGCGCCAGCAGCTTGGAGGAGGGCTACGAGCAGTACTTC.

Turning to this clone: One junction end does not reproduce the germline sequence, and a read error may be involved. The sample contains more than one DNA sequence encoding this CDR3. The gene calls are TRBV14 and TRBJ2-7, with 8 bases lining up with TRBD2. This CDR3 spans 12 amino acids. Germline CDR1 SGHDN, CDR2 FVKESK. The CDR3 DNA reads TGTGCCAGCAGCCAAGATCGAGCGGGAGCCGACTTC. It yields the protein CASSQDRAGADF.

This rearrangement joins TRBV25-1 to TRBJ2-5; D unclear. Germline values: CDR1 MGHDK, CDR2 SYGVNS. CDR3 length: 10 residues. V was pared by 8 bases and J by 5 bases, with 6 bases between. The CDR3 here is CASLGETQYF. In DNA, the CDR3 is TGTGCCAGCCTAGGTGAGACCCAGTACTTC.